These 5 T cell receptor beta chains were sequenced from one sample in a study of Ad26.COV2.S vaccination and SARS-CoV-2 variants. Clones were sequenced by immunoSEQ multiplex PCR, and TCRdb holds only the in-frame ones, with some missing. The profile covers 350,000 to 500,000 clones, with about nine tenths appearing a single time and around 4.5% taken by the ten largest. Noted treatment: roughly 20 received Ad26.COV2.S at low or high dose, single or two shots; several received placebo; per-sample allocation not given. Each sample was drawn 63 days after the first injection (of vaccine or placebo). Sequences were derived from peripheral blood, sampled in a trial of Ad26.COV2.S vaccine versus placebo. These receptors were obtained from a person between 18 and 65 years old who received the Ad26.COV2.S COVID-19 vaccine or a placebo.

This clone has just a few counts. The genes are TRBV19 and TRBJ1-2; TRBD1 matches 7 bases. CDR1 is LNHDA, CDR2 SQIVND, per germline (reference sequence). The V and J ends lost 9 bases and 3 bases, in that order; junction bases with no gene match: 10. This CDR3 is built from 14 residues. CDR3 nucleotides: TGTGCCAGCACACTACAACAGGGGTACTATGGCTACACCTTC. Translation: CASTLQQGYYGYTF.

V usage is TRBV9 and J usage is TRBJ2-1; D is possibly TRBD1 (5 bases). Germline-derived CDR1 and CDR2 are SGDLS and YYNGEE. V lost 4 bases and J lost 9, with 11 bases in between. CDR3 length: 12 residues. The CDR3 DNA reads TGTGCCAGCAGCTCCAGGGTTTTTGAGCAGTTCTTC. This translates into CASSSRVFEQFF.

The chain's CDR3 is CASSSQMPSYNEQFF. The CDR3 nucleotides are TGTGCCAGCAGCTCACAGATGCCTTCCTACAATGAGCAGTTCTTC. The chain has TRBV5-6 and TRBJ2-1, with no clear D. There are 15 residues in the CDR3. V was cut by 3 bases and J by 1 base, with 11 bases left in between. In germline, CDR1 is SGHDT, CDR2 YYEEEE.

The chain combines TRBV7-9 with TRBJ1-2; 9 bases agree with TRBD1. From germline, CDR1 is SEHNR and CDR2 FQNEAQ (reference sequence). V lost 4 bases and J lost 7; bases outside the gene matches: 4. The CDR3 sequence is 13 residues long. The CDR3 DNA reads TGTGCCAGCAGCTCGGACAGGGGAGGTGGCTACACCTTC. Its protein is CASSSDRGGGYTF.

J is TRBJ2-7 and V is TRBV6-5; 14 bases match TRBD2. V was clipped by 4 bases and J by 10 bases; unmatched bases: 3. In germline, CDR1 is MNHEY, CDR2 SVGAGI. There are 13 residues in the CDR3. The CDR3 is CASSFGTSGRQYF. In DNA form, the CDR3 reads TGTGCCAGCAGTTTCGGGACTAGCGGGAGACAGTACTTC.